One and the same sample provided the 17 T cell receptor beta chains below, sequenced in a study of vaccination and CD4 T cells after COVID-19. The Oncomine TCR Beta short-read assay sequenced DNA from cultured CD4+ T cells. TCRdb re-analysed the PCR reads in MiXCR, keeping a single row per CDR3 protein. The sample carries almost 20,000 distinct CDR3 sequences, about 80% recorded once. Documented treatment: approximately 11-day PBMC culture with coronavirus spike peptide pools or control peptides (ViraFEST assay). Which antigens these TCRs recognize remains unknown. This sample comprised CD4+ T cells from blood, cultured in vitro, obtained after SARS-CoV-2 vaccination. These receptors originate from a human donor who received a COVID-19 vaccine.

This chain uses TRBV24-1 with TRBJ1-5; D possibly corresponds to TRBD1 (5 bases). Per the germline V gene, CDR1 is KGHDR and CDR2 is SFDVKD. V was clipped by 4 bases and J by 6 bases, with 12 bases between them. The CDR3 consists of 14 residues. The CDR3 spells CATSDRVGLQPQHF. CDR3 DNA sequence: TGTGCCACCAGTGACAGGGTTGGGCTTCAGCCCCAGCATTTT.

The chain uses TRBV15 and TRBJ2-3, with TRBD2 identical over 14 bases. The CDR3 covers 19 residues. The germline gives CDR1 LNHNV, CDR2 YYDKDF (reference sequence). J lost 1 base, V lost 5 bases, and 11 bases had no gene match. CDR3 DNA sequence: TGTGCCACCAGCTCTCTTCCGGGACTAGCGGGGGCCCGCACAGATACGCAGTATTTT. It is translated as CATSSLPGLAGARTDTQYF.

The V call is TRBV6-4, the J call TRBJ2-5; D perhaps matches TRBD2 (5 bases). V was pared by 2 bases and J by 2 bases, with 18 bases between. CDR1 and CDR2 (germline): MRHNA, SNTAGT. The CDR3 runs to 17 residues. The CDR3 loop reads CASSDPRRSQTQETQYF. The CDR3, as DNA: TGTGCCAGCAGTGACCCGCGGAGGTCCCAAACGCAAGAGACCCAGTACTTC.

V gene TRBV12-5 combines with J gene TRBJ1-6, with 10 positions matching TRBD1. Per the germline V gene, CDR1 is LGHNT and CDR2 is FRNRAP. V was pared by 7 bases and J by 7 bases, with 19 bases of the junction left unmatched. The CDR3 covers 19 residues. CDR3: CASVRVRDRGFPWNSPLHF. Written as DNA, the CDR3 is TGTGCTAGTGTTAGGGTCCGGGACAGGGGATTTCCTTGGAATTCACCCCTCCACTTT.

This chain links TRBV7-2 with TRBJ2-3, with D possibly being TRBD1 or TRBD2 (6 bases each). Per the germline V gene, CDR1 is SGHTA and CDR2 is FQGNSA. The CDR3 totals 15 residues. The V gene lost 1 base and the J gene lost 4 bases, with 12 bases spanning the gap. Written as DNA, the CDR3 is TGTGCCAGCAGCTTAGGTCGAAGGGGGGCAGATACGCAGTATTTT. Encoded protein: CASSLGRRGADTQYF.

This chain connects TRBV15 to TRBJ1-4; no clear D gene. The germline V and J ends were trimmed by 0 bases and 7 bases, with 15 bases remaining between them. Germline V CDR1 and CDR2: LNHNV, YYDKDF (reference sequence). The CDR3 sequence is 16 residues long. CDR3 sequence: CATSRDLRTLVEKLFF. The CDR3 region has the DNA TGTGCCACCAGCAGAGATTTGCGGACGCTGGTTGAAAAACTGTTTTTT.

This clonotype was detected a few times. The chain employs TRBV20-1 and TRBJ1-2; D is unclear. The germline gives CDR1 DFQATT, CDR2 SNEGSKA (reference sequence). V lost 5 bases to trimming and J lost 6 bases, with 16 bases between them. This CDR3 comprises 13 residues. The CDR3: CSAPETSSDGYTF. The CDR3 DNA sequence: TGCAGTGCTCCTGAGACAAGTTCGGATGGCTACACCTTC.

This clonotype came up once. The chain combines TRBV19 with TRBJ1-5; D is uncertain. V gave up 6 bases and J gave up 3 bases, with 9 bases separating them. In germline, CDR1 is LNHDA, CDR2 SQIVND (reference sequence). There are 13 residues in the CDR3. The DNA for the CDR3 is TGTGCCAGTAGCCAGTCGAACAATCAGCCCCAGCATTTT. Residues: CASSQSNNQPQHF.

This clonotype was observed a single time. This chain joins TRBV5-5 and TRBJ1-5; TRBD1 aligns across 7 bases. J was trimmed by 4 bases and V by 0 bases; bases with no gene match: 7. Germline-derived CDR1 and CDR2 are SGHKS and YYEKEE (reference sequence). The CDR3 has 16 amino acids. The CDR3 DNA follows: TGTGCCAGCAGCTTGGTTTCTACAGGGGTGAATCAGCCCCAGCATTTT. It encodes CASSLVSTGVNQPQHF.

CDR3 DNA sequence: TGTGCCAGCAGTTTCAGTGATGAAAAACTGTTTTTT. Encoded protein: CASSFSDEKLFF. The chain is built from TRBV12-3 or TRBV12-4 and TRBJ1-4; D is unclear. This CDR3 is 12 amino acids long. V was cut by 3 bases and J by 6 bases, with 5 bases left in between.

The rearrangement links TRBV7-9 to TRBJ1-2, with D tentatively TRBD1 (5 bases). From germline, CDR1 is SEHNR and CDR2 FQNEAQ (reference sequence). With 2 bases removed from V and 5 bases from J, the gap between germline ends came to 12 bases. The CDR3 is 14 residues long. DNA for the CDR3: TGTGCCAGCAGCTTAATAGGGGCAGAATATGGCTACACCTTC. Amino acids: CASSLIGAEYGYTF.

This chain links TRBV7-2 with TRBJ1-5, with 7 nucleotides matching TRBD1. Losses at the gene ends were 5 bases for V and 4 bases for J; bases not matched to a gene: 5. The CDR3 runs 14 residues. The germline V gene has CDR1 SGHTA and CDR2 FQGNSA. The CDR3 is CASSTRQGNQPQHF. As DNA, the CDR3 is TGTGCCAGCAGCACCAGACAGGGAAATCAGCCCCAGCATTTT.

The chain's CDR3 is CASSFGAINTDTQYF. CDR3 DNA sequence: TGTGCCAGCAGTTTCGGGGCTATCAACACAGATACGCAGTATTTT. The gene calls are TRBV27 and TRBJ2-3; either TRBD1 or TRBD2 may supply D (5 bases each). Germline lookup yields CDR1 MNHEY and CDR2 SMNVEV (reference sequence). V lost 3 bases and J 2 bases, leaving 12 bases between the germline ends. CDR3 length: 15 amino acids.

V and J are TRBV7-2 and TRBJ1-2; D is possibly TRBD1 (5 bases). CDR1 and CDR2 from the germline V gene are SGHTA and FQGNSA. The CDR3 covers 13 residues. V dropped 0 bases and J dropped 6 bases, with 8 bases sitting between them. In nucleotides, the CDR3 is TGTGCCAGCAGCTTAGCGGGACTGGATGGCTACACCTTC. This codes for CASSLAGLDGYTF.

The rearrangement uses TRBV19 and TRBJ2-6; possibly TRBD1 or TRBD2 for D (5 bases each). Between the trimmed V and J ends, which lost 6 bases and 6 bases, there was a span of 12 bases. Germline values: CDR1 LNHDA, CDR2 SQIVND (reference sequence). The CDR3 sequence is 14 residues long. CDR3 coding DNA: TGTGCCAGTAGGAGGGGAAGAGAGGCCAACGTCCTGACTTTC. Translating it yields CASRRGREANVLTF.

V usage is TRBV10-1 and J usage is TRBJ2-7, with TRBD2 matching over 9 bases. Germline CDR1 is WNHNN and CDR2 is SYGVQD (reference sequence). V shed 8 bases, J shed 3 bases, and the junction held 11 bases outside the gene matches. This CDR3 comprises 15 residues. The CDR3 DNA reads TGCGCCAGCCCTAACTCGACTAGCGGACACTACGAGCAGTACTTC. Protein: CASPNSTSGHYEQYF.

This clonotype appeared a single time. The rearrangement joins TRBV2 to TRBJ2-2; no definite D call. There are 14 residues in the CDR3. Trimming removed 6 bases from V and 3 bases from J, with 11 bases in between. The germline V gene has CDR1 SNHLY and CDR2 FYNNEI. The CDR3 is CASRLGEHTGELFF. In nucleotides, the CDR3 is TGTGCCAGCAGGCTAGGAGAACACACCGGGGAGCTGTTTTTT.